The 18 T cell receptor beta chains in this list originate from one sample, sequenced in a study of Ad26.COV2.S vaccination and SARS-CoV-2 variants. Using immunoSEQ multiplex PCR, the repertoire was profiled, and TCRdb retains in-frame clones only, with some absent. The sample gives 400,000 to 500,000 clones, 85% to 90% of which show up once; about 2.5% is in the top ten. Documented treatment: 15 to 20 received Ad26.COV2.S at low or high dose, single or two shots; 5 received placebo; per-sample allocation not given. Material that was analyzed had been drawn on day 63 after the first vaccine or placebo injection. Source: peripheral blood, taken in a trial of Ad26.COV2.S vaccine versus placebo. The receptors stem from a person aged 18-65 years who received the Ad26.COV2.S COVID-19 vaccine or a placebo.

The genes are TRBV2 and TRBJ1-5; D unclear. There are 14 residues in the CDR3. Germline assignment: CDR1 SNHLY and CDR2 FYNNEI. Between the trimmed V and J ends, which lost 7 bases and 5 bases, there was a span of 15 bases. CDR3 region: CASTLSDGDQPQHF. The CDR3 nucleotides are TGTGCCAGCACCCTCTCGGACGGGGATCAGCCCCAGCATTTT.

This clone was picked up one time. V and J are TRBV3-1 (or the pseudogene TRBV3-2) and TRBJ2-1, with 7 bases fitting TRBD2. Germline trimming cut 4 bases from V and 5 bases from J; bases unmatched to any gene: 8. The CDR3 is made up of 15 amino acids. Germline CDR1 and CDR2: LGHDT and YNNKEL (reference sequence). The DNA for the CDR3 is TGTGCCAGCAGCCTAAGCTGGGGAGGGAACAATGAGCAGTTCTTC. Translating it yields CASSLSWGGNNEQFF.

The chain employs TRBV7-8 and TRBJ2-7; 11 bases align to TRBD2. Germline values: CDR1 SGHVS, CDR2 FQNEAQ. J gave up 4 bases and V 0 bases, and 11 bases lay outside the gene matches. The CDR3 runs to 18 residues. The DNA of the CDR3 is TGTGCCAGCAGCTTAGCCCTAGCGGGAGGCCTCCTAATTTACGAGCAGTACGTC. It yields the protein CASSLALAGGLLIYEQYV.

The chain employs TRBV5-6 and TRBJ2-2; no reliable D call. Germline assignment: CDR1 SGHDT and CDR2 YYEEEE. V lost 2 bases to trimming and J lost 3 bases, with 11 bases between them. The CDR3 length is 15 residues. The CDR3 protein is CASSFERVYTGELFF. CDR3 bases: TGTGCCAGCAGCTTTGAAAGGGTCTACACCGGGGAGCTGTTTTTT. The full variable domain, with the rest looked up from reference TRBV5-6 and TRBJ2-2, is DAGVTQSPTHLIKTRGQQVTLRCSPKSGHDTVSWYQQALGQGPQFIFQYYEEEERQRGNFPDRFSGHQFPNYSSELNVNALLLGDSALYLCASSFERVYTGELFFGEGSRLTVL.

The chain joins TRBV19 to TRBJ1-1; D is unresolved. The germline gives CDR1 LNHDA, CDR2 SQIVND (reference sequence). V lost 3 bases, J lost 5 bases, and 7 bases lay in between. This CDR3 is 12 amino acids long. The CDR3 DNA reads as TGTGCCAGTAGTATGTGGTGGACTGAAGCTTTCTTT. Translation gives CASSMWWTEAFF.

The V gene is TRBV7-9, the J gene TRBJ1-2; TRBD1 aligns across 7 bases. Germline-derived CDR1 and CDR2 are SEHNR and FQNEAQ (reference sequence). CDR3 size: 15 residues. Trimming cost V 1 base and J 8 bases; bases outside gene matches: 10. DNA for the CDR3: TGTGCCAGCAGCTTAGTCGACAGGGAACTTCGGGGCTACACCTTC. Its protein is CASSLVDRELRGYTF.

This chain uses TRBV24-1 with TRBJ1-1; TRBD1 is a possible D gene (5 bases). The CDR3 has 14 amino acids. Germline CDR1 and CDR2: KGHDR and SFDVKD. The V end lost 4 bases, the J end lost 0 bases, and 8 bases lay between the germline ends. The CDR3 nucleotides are TGTGCCACCAGTGAAGGGGTCATGAACACTGAAGCTTTCTTT. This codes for CATSEGVMNTEAFF.

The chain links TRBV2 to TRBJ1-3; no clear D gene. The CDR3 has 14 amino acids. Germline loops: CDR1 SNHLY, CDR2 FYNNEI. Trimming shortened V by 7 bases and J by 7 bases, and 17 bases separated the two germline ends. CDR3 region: CASTLGLSENTIYF. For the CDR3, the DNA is TGTGCCAGCACCCTAGGATTAAGTGAGAACACCATATATTTT.

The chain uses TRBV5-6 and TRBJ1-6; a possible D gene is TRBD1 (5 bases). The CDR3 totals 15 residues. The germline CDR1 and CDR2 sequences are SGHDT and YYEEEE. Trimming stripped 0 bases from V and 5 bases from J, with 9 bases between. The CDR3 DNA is TGTGCCAGCAGCTTGGCCGCGACAGATAATTCACCCCTCCACTTT. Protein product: CASSLAATDNSPLHF.

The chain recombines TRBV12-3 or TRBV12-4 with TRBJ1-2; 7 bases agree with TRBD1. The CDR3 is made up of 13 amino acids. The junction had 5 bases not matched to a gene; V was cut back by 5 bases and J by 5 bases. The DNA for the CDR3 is TGTGCCAGCAGTCGGACAGGAATGTATGGCTACACCTTC. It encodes CASSRTGMYGYTF.

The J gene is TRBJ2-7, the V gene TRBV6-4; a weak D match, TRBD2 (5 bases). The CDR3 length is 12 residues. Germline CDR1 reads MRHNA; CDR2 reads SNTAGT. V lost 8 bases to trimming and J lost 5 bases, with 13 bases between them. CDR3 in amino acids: CASVNPGNEQYV. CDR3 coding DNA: TGTGCCAGCGTCAACCCGGGGAACGAGCAGTACGTC.

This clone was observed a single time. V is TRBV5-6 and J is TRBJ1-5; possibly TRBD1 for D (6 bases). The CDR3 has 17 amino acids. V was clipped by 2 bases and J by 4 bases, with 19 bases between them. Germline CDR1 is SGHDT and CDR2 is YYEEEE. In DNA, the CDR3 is TGTGCCAGCAGCTTTTGGGCAGGGGTCTACCCAAATCAGCCCCAGCATTTT. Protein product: CASSFWAGVYPNQPQHF.

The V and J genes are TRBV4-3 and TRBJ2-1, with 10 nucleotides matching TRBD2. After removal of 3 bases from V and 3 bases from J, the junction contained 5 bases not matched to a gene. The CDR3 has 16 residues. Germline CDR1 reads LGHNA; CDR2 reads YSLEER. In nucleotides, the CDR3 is TGCGCCAGCAGCCATCAAGCGGGAGGGTTCTACAATGAGCAGTTCTTC. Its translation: CASSHQAGGFYNEQFF.

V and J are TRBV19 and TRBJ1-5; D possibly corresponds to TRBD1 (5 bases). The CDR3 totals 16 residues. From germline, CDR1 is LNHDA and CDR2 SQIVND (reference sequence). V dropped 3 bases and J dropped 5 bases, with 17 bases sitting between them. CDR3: CASSMSLTRGDQPQHF. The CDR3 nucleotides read TGTGCCAGTAGTATGTCACTCACCCGGGGCGATCAGCCCCAGCATTTT. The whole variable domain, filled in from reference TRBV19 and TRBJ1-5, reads DGGITQSPKYLFRKEGQNVTLSCEQNLNHDAMYWYRQDPGQGLRLIYYSQIVNDFQKGDIAEGYSVSREKKESFPLTVTSAQKNPTAFYLCASSMSLTRGDQPQHFGDGTRLSIL.

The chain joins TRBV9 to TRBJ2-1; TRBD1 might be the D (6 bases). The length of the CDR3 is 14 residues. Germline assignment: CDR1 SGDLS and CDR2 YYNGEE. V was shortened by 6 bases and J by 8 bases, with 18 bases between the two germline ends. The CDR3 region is CASTLGASRDEQFF. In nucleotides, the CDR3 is TGTGCCAGCACACTGGGGGCCTCAAGGGATGAGCAGTTCTTC.

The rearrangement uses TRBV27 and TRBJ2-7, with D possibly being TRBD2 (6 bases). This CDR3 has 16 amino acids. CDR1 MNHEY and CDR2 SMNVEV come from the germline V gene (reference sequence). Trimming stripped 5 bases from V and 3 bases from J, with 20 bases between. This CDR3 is CASSPQRREIYYEQYF. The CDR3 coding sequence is TGTGCCAGCAGTCCCCAAAGGAGGGAAATCTACTACGAGCAGTACTTC.

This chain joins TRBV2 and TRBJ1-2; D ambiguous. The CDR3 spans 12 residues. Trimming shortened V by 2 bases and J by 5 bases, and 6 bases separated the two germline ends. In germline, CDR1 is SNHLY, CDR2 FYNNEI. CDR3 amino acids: CASSERAYGYTF. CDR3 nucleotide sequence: TGTGCCAGCAGTGAAAGGGCGTATGGCTACACCTTC.

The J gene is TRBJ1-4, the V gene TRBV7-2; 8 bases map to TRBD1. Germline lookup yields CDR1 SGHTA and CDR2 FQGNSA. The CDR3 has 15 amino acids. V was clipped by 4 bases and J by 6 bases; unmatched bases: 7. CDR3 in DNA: TGTGCCAGCAGCTCCCCGGGACAGGAGGATGAAAAACTGTTTTTT. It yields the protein CASSSPGQEDEKLFF.